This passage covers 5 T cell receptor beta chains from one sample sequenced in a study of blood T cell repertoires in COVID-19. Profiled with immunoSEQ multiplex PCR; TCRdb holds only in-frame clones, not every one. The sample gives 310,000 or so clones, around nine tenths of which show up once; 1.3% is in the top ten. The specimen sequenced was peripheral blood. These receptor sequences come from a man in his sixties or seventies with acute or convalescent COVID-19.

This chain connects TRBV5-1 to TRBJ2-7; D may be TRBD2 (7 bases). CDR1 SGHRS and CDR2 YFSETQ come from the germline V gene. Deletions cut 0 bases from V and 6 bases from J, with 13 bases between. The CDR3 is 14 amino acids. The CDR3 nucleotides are TGCGCCAGCAGCTTGGGTGCAGGGGAGGGCGAGCAGTACTTC. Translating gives CASSLGAGEGEQYF.

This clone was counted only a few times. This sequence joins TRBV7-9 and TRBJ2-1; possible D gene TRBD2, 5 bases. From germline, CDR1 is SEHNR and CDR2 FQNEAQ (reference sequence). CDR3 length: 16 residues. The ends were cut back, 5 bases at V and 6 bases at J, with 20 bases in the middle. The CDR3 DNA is TGTGCCAGCAGCAATACGCGCGAGAGGGCAGGCAATGAGCAGTTCTTC. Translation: CASSNTRERAGNEQFF. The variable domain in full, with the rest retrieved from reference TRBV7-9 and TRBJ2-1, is DTGVSQNPRHKITKRGQNVTFRCDPISEHNRLYWYRQTLGQGPEFLTYFQNEAQLEKSRLLSDRFSAERPKGSFSTLEIQRTEQGDSAMYLCASSNTRERAGNEQFFGPGTRLTVL.

The CDR3 DNA follows: TGCGCCAGCAGTCTCCGGGATTATCTTTTCTTC. Protein sequence: CASSLRDYLFF. V and J are TRBV10-2 and TRBJ2-1; D may be TRBD2 (5 bases). CDR1 and CDR2 (germline): WSHSY, SAAADI. The CDR3 is 11 residues long. The germline V and J ends were trimmed by 5 bases and 16 bases, with 15 bases remaining between them.

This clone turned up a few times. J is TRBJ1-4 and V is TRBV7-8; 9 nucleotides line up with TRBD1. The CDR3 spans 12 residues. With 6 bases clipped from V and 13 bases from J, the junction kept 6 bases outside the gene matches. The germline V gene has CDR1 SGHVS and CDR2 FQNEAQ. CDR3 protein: CASRPDRGGLFF. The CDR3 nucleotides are TGTGCCAGCAGACCGGACAGGGGCGGACTGTTTTTT.

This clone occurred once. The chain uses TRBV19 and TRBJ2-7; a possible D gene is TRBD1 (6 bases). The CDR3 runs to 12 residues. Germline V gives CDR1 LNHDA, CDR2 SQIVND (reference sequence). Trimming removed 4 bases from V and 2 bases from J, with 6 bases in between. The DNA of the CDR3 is TGTGCCAGTAGTAGGACAGCCTACGAGCAGTACTTC. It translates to CASSRTAYEQYF.